These 8 T cell receptor beta chains were all obtained from the same sample, sequenced in a study of T cell responses to AZD1222 COVID-19 vaccine. Sequencing used immunoSEQ multiplex PCR; TCRdb keeps in-frame clones, though not all of them. The sample shows some 250,000 clones, around 93% of them seen only once. The sample in question was peripheral blood, obtained 28 days after the second AZD1222 dose. These receptors originate from an adult who received the AZD1222 COVID-19 vaccine.

This clone appeared once. CDR3 loop: CASRGRLGTDTQYF. CDR3 DNA: TGCGCCAGCAGGGGGAGGTTGGGCACAGATACGCAGTATTTT. This chain links TRBV5-1 with TRBJ2-3; TRBD2 might be the D (6 bases). Germline V gene sequence: CDR1 SGHRS, CDR2 YFSETQ. This CDR3 has 14 residues. Trimming shortened V by 5 bases and J by 1 base, and 11 bases separated the two germline ends.

The chain has TRBV3-1 (or the pseudogene TRBV3-2) and TRBJ1-2; D may be TRBD1 (5 bases). Germline assignment: CDR1 LGHDT and CDR2 YNNKEL (reference sequence). The CDR3 consists of 14 residues. Trimming stripped 1 base from V and 2 bases from J, with 8 bases between. CDR3 bases: TGTGCCAGCAGCCAAGTTAGACAGAACTATGGCTACACCTTC. Its translation is CASSQVRQNYGYTF.

The chain couples TRBV6-2 or TRBV6-3 to TRBJ2-1, with 8 positions matching TRBD2. Per germline, CDR1 MNHEY and CDR2 SVGEGT. The CDR3 loop spans 16 amino acids. The V segment lost 3 bases and the J segment 3 bases; nucleotides outside the gene matches: 7. In DNA, the CDR3 is TGTGCCAGCAGTTATTCACCGGGGGGGTTCTACAATGAGCAGTTCTTC. This encodes CASSYSPGGFYNEQFF.

The J gene is TRBJ2-7, the V gene TRBV5-1, with 9 bases aligning to TRBD1. V lost 4 bases to trimming and J lost 3 bases; unmatched junction nucleotides: 8. Germline lookup yields CDR1 SGHRS and CDR2 YFSETQ. This CDR3 region has 15 residues. The CDR3 region is CASSPGTGSIYEQYF. The CDR3 DNA reads as TGCGCCAGCAGCCCCGGGACAGGGAGTATCTACGAGCAGTACTTC.

The CDR3 sequence: CASSPPSWNIQYF. In DNA, the CDR3 is TGTGCCAGCTCACCACCCAGCTGGAACATTCAGTACTTC. The J gene is TRBJ2-4, the V gene TRBV18; D remains unclear. The V end lost 0 bases, the J end lost 7 bases, and 7 bases lay between the germline ends. Germline assignment: CDR1 KGHSH and CDR2 LQKENI. The CDR3 sequence is 13 residues long.

The chain is built from TRBV11-2 and TRBJ2-3; D is perhaps TRBD1 or TRBD2 (6 bases each). V shed 2 bases and J shed 3 bases, with 12 bases lying between them. The CDR3 covers 15 residues. Germline V lookup: CDR1 SGHAT, CDR2 FQNNGV. CDR3 DNA: TGTGCCAGCAGCTTATGGGGGGCAGAAACAGATACGCAGTATTTT. This gives the protein CASSLWGAETDTQYF.

Notes on this clone: Additional DNA sequences in this sample encode the identical CDR3. The genes are TRBV7-9 and TRBJ1-2; D is ambiguous. Germline assignment: CDR1 SEHNR and CDR2 FQNEAQ (reference sequence). The CDR3 totals 12 residues. Trimming shortened V by 3 bases and J by 5 bases, and 7 bases separated the two germline ends. In DNA, the CDR3 is TGTGCCAGCAGCTTTCGAGCATATGGCTACACCTTC. Its translation: CASSFRAYGYTF.

The chain joins TRBV5-6 to TRBJ2-7, with 9 bases matching TRBD1. With V trimmed by 4 bases and J by 4 bases, 12 bases remained unmatched. This CDR3 region has 16 residues. Germline CDR1 SGHDT, CDR2 YYEEEE. CDR3 nucleotide sequence: TGTGCCAGCAGCAAAAAACCGGGACAGGGTTCTTACGAGCAGTACTTC. The encoded protein is CASSKKPGQGSYEQYF.